What follows describes a single T cell receptor (beta chain). What this receptor recognizes is not known. A read error is possible here, since a much larger clone lies one base away. This sample was taken from a study of T-cell reconstitution after alpha-beta-depleted transplantation in children (dated by TCRdb to 2016 to 2017). The study in broad terms: T-cell immune reconstitution after TCRalphabeta/CD19-depleted allogeneic hematopoietic cell transplantation in children was quantitatively tracked in the study by means of TCR repertoire profiling.

Library preparation was by PCR. The reads were generated on an Illumina HiSeq 2500. TCR libraries were prepared with molecular barcoding, using unique molecular identifiers to normalize TCRbeta repertoire quantification. TCRdb reran the public reads through fastp at Q25 and MiXCR, keeping productive beta chains. Records with the same CDR3 protein are collapsed into one entry carrying the most frequent genes and DNA. The sample table shows about 240,000 distinct CDR3 sequences, and 9.5% to 15% are seen once. The ten largest clones capture about 2.6% of the sample. Spanning cysteine to phenylalanine, the CDR3 consists of 13 amino acids. The only DNA kept is the CDR3, 39 bases in frame from the first base. CDR1 and CDR2 are read off the germline V gene (reference sequence) as SGHAT and FQDESV. A distance of 7 bases separates the germline ends of V and J, which lose 10 bases and 0 bases respectively.

This TCR was recovered from a human donor who donated a stem cell graft to a child with acute lymphoblastic leukemia. This sequence uses TRBV11-1 and TRBJ2-6; too little of a D gene remains to name it. This specimen was PBMCs from the stem cell graft donor, taken from the stem cell graft. The CDR3 region has the sequence CATTVSGANVLTF. The DNA sequence follows: TGTGCCACCACCGTCTCTGGGGCCAACGTCCTGACTTTC.